This T cell receptor beta chain was identified in a study of blood T cell repertoires in COVID-19. About the study: COVID-19 samples collected from the United States, Italy and Spain covered acute and convalescent phases. From T cells, B-cell-depleted T cells, or PBMCs came the material, which was cDNA or gDNA.

Per the study methods: Reference gene primer amplification gave nucleated cell count estimates. This table comes from immunoSEQ multiplex PCR, and its TCRdb copy is limited to in-frame clones, with some not included. The V and J calls and clone size come from that table; D and trimming were worked out from the DNA. The sample has 250,000 to 300,000 clones, about 80% seen once. The count of this clone is one. The CDR3 is made up of 14 amino acids. The V and J ends lost 3 bases and 3 bases respectively, with 12 bases between them. Germline values: CDR1 DFQATT, CDR2 SNEGSKA (reference sequence). What was sequenced was peripheral blood. This receptor was obtained from a woman older than 75 with acute or convalescent COVID-19. The chain links TRBV20-1 to TRBJ2-1; no clear D. In nucleotides, the CDR3 is TGCAGTGCTAGTAAGATGGAGCACTACAATGAGCAGTTCTTC. Its translation: CSASKMEHYNEQFF.